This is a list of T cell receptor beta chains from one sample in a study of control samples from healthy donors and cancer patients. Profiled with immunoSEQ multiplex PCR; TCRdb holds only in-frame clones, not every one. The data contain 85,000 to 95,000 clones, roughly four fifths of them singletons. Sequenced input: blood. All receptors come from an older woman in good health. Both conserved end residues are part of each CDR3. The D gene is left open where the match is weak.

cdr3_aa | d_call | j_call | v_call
CASSLFGGSSGNTIYF | NA | TRBJ1-3 | TRBV28
CASSLRTGFEQYF | TRBD1 | TRBJ2-7 | TRBV12-3/TRBV12-4
CASSLSGYTEAFF | NA | TRBJ1-1 | TRBV27
CASSFFGELFF | NA | TRBJ2-2 | TRBV5-1
CASSLIGGERTDTQYF | TRBD2 | TRBJ2-3 | TRBV5-4
CASSVSAGGTYNEQFF | TRBD2 | TRBJ2-1 | TRBV4-2
CASSPDRSSGNTIYF | NA | TRBJ1-3 | TRBV2
CASSSPAGGNTIYF | NA | TRBJ1-3 | TRBV9
CASSSGGVASPYEQYF | TRBD2 | TRBJ2-7 | TRBV6-2/TRBV6-3
CASSLSARDEKLFF | NA | TRBJ1-4 | TRBV5-4
CASGPRTRQVNEQFF | NA | TRBJ2-1 | TRBV12-5
CASSLGVSGNGYTF | NA | TRBJ1-2 | TRBV7-9
CASSPGQGIEKLFF | TRBD1 | TRBJ1-4 | TRBV6-5
CSASNGLDTIYF | NA | TRBJ1-3 | TRBV20-1
CASSLWAGPYEQYF | NA | TRBJ2-7 | TRBV5-6
CASSSGTGVNSPLHF | TRBD1 | TRBJ1-6 | TRBV19
CASSTTGATYEQYF | NA | TRBJ2-7 | TRBV5-4
CASTPERTGKNIQYF | TRBD1 | TRBJ2-4 | TRBV6-5
CASSLDQIATNEKLFF | NA | TRBJ1-4 | TRBV5-1
CASSSSLTWGYTF | NA | TRBJ1-2 | TRBV7-9
CSAAKGLALANEQFF | NA | TRBJ2-1 | TRBV29-1